These 15 T cell receptor beta chains were all obtained from the same sample, sequenced in a study of CD8 T cells in Susac syndrome. An input of about 0.5 to 1 ug of RNA was subjected to reverse transcription using random hexamers. Each CDR3 protein is one row after TCRdb ran MiXCR on the immunoSEQ multiplex PCR reads. The table shows roughly 200,000 distinct CDR3 sequences, with around 95% occurring only once. The sequenced sample was CD4+ T cells from PBMCs. The origin of the receptors is a human donor with multiple sclerosis.

This clonotype was detected only once. The V gene is TRBV6-5, the J gene TRBJ2-1, with unresolved D. V lost 4 bases, J lost 5 bases, and 6 bases lay in between. CDR1 and CDR2 from the germline V gene are MNHEY and SVGAGI. This CDR3 spans 12 amino acids. The CDR3: CASSSNDNEQFF. Written as DNA, the CDR3 is TGTGCCAGCAGTTCCAACGACAATGAGCAGTTCTTC.

This rearrangement joins TRBV7-2 to TRBJ2-3; D is ambiguous. Trimming took 7 bases from V and 6 from J, leaving 11 bases between them. Germline assignment: CDR1 SGHTA and CDR2 FQGNSA. The CDR3 contains 12 residues. CDR3 protein: CASTLPLDTQYF. The CDR3 nucleotides read TGTGCCAGCACCCTACCCTTGGATACGCAGTATTTT.

In its sample, this clonotype was seen once. The chain joins TRBV30 to TRBJ1-4, with D tentatively TRBD1 (5 bases). V was pared by 2 bases and J by 6 bases, with 13 bases between. The CDR3 has 14 amino acids. The germline V gene has CDR1 GTSNPN and CDR2 SVGIG (reference sequence). CDR3 in DNA: TGTGCCTGGAGTTTCGGATCAGGGCATGAAAAACTGTTTTTT. This gives the protein CAWSFGSGHEKLFF.

CDR3 sequence reads: CASGLARGGYNEQFF. In DNA form, the CDR3 reads TGTGCTAGTGGTTTGGCTCGCGGAGGGTACAATGAGCAGTTCTTC. The chain employs TRBV12-5 and TRBJ2-1; the D gene is possibly TRBD2 (6 bases). Per the germline V gene, CDR1 is LGHNT and CDR2 is FRNRAP. With 1 base removed from V and 4 bases from J, the gap between germline ends came to 11 bases. The CDR3 length is 15 residues.

The chain links TRBV30 to TRBJ2-1; 7 bases agree with TRBD1. The ends lost 3 bases at V and 3 bases at J; junction bases unmatched: 11. The CDR3 totals 16 residues. CDR1 is GTSNPN, CDR2 SVGIG, per germline (reference sequence). CDR3 nucleotides: TGTGCCTGGAGGGGACAGCAAGCATGGGGCTACAATGAGCAGTTCTTC. This encodes CAWRGQQAWGYNEQFF.

The genes are TRBV15 and TRBJ2-3; no firm D call. The CDR3 is 14 residues long. CDR1 is LNHNV, CDR2 YYDKDF, per germline (reference sequence). With 1 base removed from V and 3 bases from J, the gap between germline ends came to 8 bases. CDR3 coding DNA: TGTGCCACCAGCAGAGTGCCCGAGACAGATACGCAGTATTTT. As protein: CATSRVPETDTQYF.

V is TRBV7-3 and J is TRBJ2-1; no reliable D call. This CDR3 is built from 11 residues. Germline-derived CDR1 and CDR2 are SGHTA and FQGTGA. The V end lost 7 bases, the J end lost 15 bases, and 16 bases lay between the germline ends. CDR3 region: CASTLTSLRFF. CDR3 nucleotides: TGTGCCAGCACCCTAACCTCTCTTCGGTTCTTC.

The chain has TRBV7-9 and TRBJ1-1; a weak D match, TRBD1 (5 bases). CDR3 length: 15 amino acids. Per the germline V gene, CDR1 is SEHNR and CDR2 is FQNEAQ (reference sequence). V dropped 0 bases and J dropped 3 bases, with 11 bases sitting between them. The DNA for the CDR3 is TGTGCCAGCAGCTTAGCGCGGGGGTTGGACACTGAAGCTTTCTTT. As protein: CASSLARGLDTEAFF.

The CDR3 region has the DNA TGTGCCAGCAGCCGAGCAACTGTCGGGGGCTCCTACAATGAGCAGTTCTTC. It encodes CASSRATVGGSYNEQFF. V and J are TRBV4-2 and TRBJ2-1, with D possibly being TRBD2 (6 bases). CDR1 and CDR2 (germline): LGHNA, YNFKEQ. CDR3 size: 17 residues. V dropped 4 bases and J dropped 0 bases, with 16 bases sitting between them.

In its sample, this clonotype was seen a few times. The chain couples TRBV6-6 to TRBJ2-1; perhaps TRBD2 as D (6 bases). Germline CDR1 MNHNY, CDR2 SVGAGI (reference sequence). The CDR3 is 14 amino acids. Trimming stripped 5 bases from V and 0 bases from J, with 8 bases between. CDR3 region: CASSGGSSYNEQFF. DNA for the CDR3: TGTGCCAGCAGTGGGGGGAGCTCCTACAATGAGCAGTTCTTC.

The chain has TRBV25-1 and TRBJ2-7, with D maybe TRBD1 (5 bases). Trimming pared 2 bases from V and 4 bases from J, leaving 9 bases between. The germline V gene encodes CDR1 MGHDK and CDR2 SYGVNS. The CDR3 is 13 amino acids. The CDR3 sequence: CASSEVGRYEQYF. The CDR3 nucleotides are TGTGCCAGCAGTGAAGTGGGGCGGTACGAGCAGTACTTC.

This CDR3 reads CASSSVSGGTQAYEQYF. The CDR3 region has the DNA TGTGCCAGCAGTTCAGTTAGCGGGGGGACGCAAGCCTACGAGCAGTACTTC. The gene calls are TRBV27 and TRBJ2-7, with 10 positions matching TRBD2. This CDR3 region has 17 residues. Germline lookup yields CDR1 MNHEY and CDR2 SMNVEV (reference sequence). V shed 4 bases and J 2 bases; nucleotides not matched to a gene: 11.

The chain is built from TRBV6-2 or TRBV6-3 and TRBJ2-7; TRBD1 matches 10 bases. Unmatched junction bases numbered 11, after V lost 10 bases and J lost 5 bases. Germline V lookup: CDR1 MNHEY, CDR2 SVGEGT. The CDR3 has 14 amino acids. CDR3 DNA sequence: TGTGCCACGACCTACCGGGACAGGGGACACGAGCAGTACTTC. Protein: CATTYRDRGHEQYF.

The chain uses TRBV14 and TRBJ2-1; maybe TRBD1 (6 bases). Trimming cost V 0 bases and J 7 bases, with 19 bases left between them. The CDR3 is 17 amino acids. The V gene's germline CDR1 is SGHDN and CDR2 FVKESK. CDR3: CASSQEPVPGEWNEQFF. The CDR3 DNA reads as TGTGCCAGCAGCCAAGAGCCAGTACCAGGGGAATGGAATGAGCAGTTCTTC.

The chain recombines TRBV28 with TRBJ2-3; D call uncertain. The CDR3 contains 14 residues. V was clipped by 7 bases and J by 1 base, with 12 bases between them. CDR1 and CDR2 (germline): MDHEN, SYDVKM. The CDR3 DNA reads as TGTGCCAGCATCGGCGGTCCCCGCACAGATACGCAGTATTTT. Translated: CASIGGPRTDTQYF.